The 18 T cell receptor beta chains presented below share a single source sample, sequenced in a study of shared clonotypes between healthy human individuals. The naive CD8 population came from CD45RO-negative cells selected for CCR7, without terminally differentiated effector memory CD45RA+ cells. TCRdb's copy holds only in-frame clones and misses some; the assay was immunoSEQ multiplex PCR. Seen here are about 590,000 clones, 95% to 96% observed once, and the top ten hold 0.1% to 0.11%. The sample was naive CD8+ T cells sorted from blood. These receptors came from a woman aged 25 to 45 in good health.

The rearrangement links TRBV9 to TRBJ1-6; 9 nucleotides agree with TRBD1. This CDR3 contains 13 residues. CDR1 SGDLS and CDR2 YYNGEE come from the germline V gene. Losses at the gene ends were 4 bases for V and 10 bases for J; bases not matched to a gene: 3. The CDR3 is CASSTQGASPLHF. Written as DNA, the CDR3 is TGTGCCAGCAGCACACAGGGGGCCTCACCCCTCCACTTT.

This clone was seen only once. The chain couples TRBV5-1 to TRBJ1-1, with D unclear. CDR1 and CDR2 from the germline V gene are SGHRS and YFSETQ. CDR3 size: 15 residues. V gave up 2 bases and J gave up 0 bases, with 11 bases separating them. The CDR3 protein is CASSLWPSMNTEAFF. The DNA for the CDR3 is TGCGCCAGCAGCTTATGGCCCTCAATGAACACTGAAGCTTTCTTT.

V is TRBV18 and J is TRBJ2-3; tentatively, D is TRBD1 (5 bases). Germline-derived CDR1 and CDR2 are KGHSH and LQKENI. Trimming removed 2 bases from V and 4 bases from J, with 16 bases in between. CDR3 length equals 16 residues. The CDR3 region has the DNA TGTGCCAGCTCACCATCCGACAGCCTCGGCCCAGATACGCAGTATTTT. Protein product: CASSPSDSLGPDTQYF.

This clone was detected once. The J gene is TRBJ1-5, the V gene TRBV30; 11 positions agree with TRBD1. From germline, CDR1 is GTSNPN and CDR2 SVGIG (reference sequence). V shed 3 bases and J 6 bases; nucleotides not matched to a gene: 4. The CDR3 extends over 14 amino acids. The CDR3 coding sequence is TGTGCCTGGAGCGACGGACAGGGGGCTCAGCCCCAGCATTTT. It yields the protein CAWSDGQGAQPQHF.

The rearrangement joins TRBV4-2 to TRBJ2-1, with no clear D. This CDR3 comprises 15 residues. The germline CDR1 and CDR2 sequences are LGHNA and YNFKEQ. The V end was cut by 0 bases, the J end by 8 bases, with 14 bases between. CDR3: CASSQDATWVDEQFF. The CDR3 nucleotides are TGTGCCAGCAGCCAAGATGCGACCTGGGTTGATGAGCAGTTCTTC.

The V call is TRBV11-2, the J call TRBJ2-1; 7 bases agree with TRBD2. J lost 6 bases, V lost 5 bases, and 13 bases had no gene match. The CDR3 is 16 amino acids. Germline assignment: CDR1 SGHAT and CDR2 FQNNGV. DNA of the CDR3: TGTGCCAGCAGCACCGCCCGGACTAGTCCGGGCAATGAGCAGTTCTTC. Amino acids: CASSTARTSPGNEQFF.

The V gene is TRBV7-9, the J gene TRBJ2-7; possible D gene TRBD2, 6 bases. CDR1 and CDR2 from the germline V gene are SEHNR and FQNEAQ (reference sequence). This CDR3 contains 12 residues. The V end lost 5 bases, the J end lost 5 bases, and 10 bases lay between the germline ends. The CDR3 reads CASSTLADEQYF. In nucleotides, the CDR3 is TGTGCCAGCAGCACCTTAGCGGACGAGCAGTACTTC.

The gene calls are TRBV7-9 and TRBJ2-1; D is undetermined. V lost 5 bases, J lost 8 bases, and 10 bases lay in between. This CDR3 has 12 residues. Germline assignment: CDR1 SEHNR and CDR2 FQNEAQ (reference sequence). CDR3 in amino acids: CASSHRSDEQFF. As DNA, the CDR3 is TGTGCCAGCAGCCATAGATCGGATGAGCAGTTCTTC.

This clone was found a few times. V and J are TRBV30 and TRBJ1-4; unclear D gene. CDR3 length: 10 amino acids. The V gene's germline CDR1 is GTSNPN and CDR2 SVGIG (reference sequence). The germline V and J ends were trimmed by 5 bases and 8 bases, with 6 bases remaining between them. The CDR3 spells CAWEREKLFF. The DNA of the CDR3 is TGTGCCTGGGAGCGCGAAAAACTGTTTTTT.

This clone was recorded a few times. Other nucleotide sequences in the sample specify the same CDR3. The rearrangement joins TRBV27 to TRBJ2-7, with TRBD2 identical over 9 bases. The junction had 0 bases not matched to a gene; V was cut back by 5 bases and J by 4 bases. The length of the CDR3 is 12 residues. Germline V CDR1 and CDR2: MNHEY, SMNVEV (reference sequence). Here the CDR3 DNA reads TGTGCCAGCAGTACTAGCGGGTACGAGCAGTACTTC. It translates to CASSTSGYEQYF.

This chain connects TRBV28 to TRBJ1-1; 8 positions agree with TRBD1. J was trimmed by 2 bases and V by 8 bases; bases with no gene match: 7. CDR1 is MDHEN, CDR2 SYDVKM, per germline. This CDR3 is built from 14 residues. For the CDR3, the DNA is TGTGCCAGCCGCTTTGACAGGGGAAACACTGAAGCTTTCTTT. Translating it yields CASRFDRGNTEAFF.

The chain is built from TRBV19 and TRBJ2-3; TRBD1 aligns across 9 bases. Germline V CDR1 and CDR2: LNHDA, SQIVND (reference sequence). J lost 2 bases, V lost 5 bases, and 5 bases had no gene match. This CDR3 has 15 residues. CDR3 nucleotides: TGTGCCAGTAGTCAGGACAGGGGTTACACAGATACGCAGTATTTT. Translating gives CASSQDRGYTDTQYF.

The chain joins TRBV5-6 to TRBJ2-1, with 13 bases fitting TRBD2. This CDR3 comprises 15 residues. Trimming cost V 7 bases and J 6 bases; bases outside gene matches: 7. Germline V gene data show CDR1 as SGHDT and CDR2 as YYEEEE. The CDR3 coding sequence is TGTGCCAGCGGTACTAGCGGGAGGGCTGGCAATGAGCAGTTCTTC. It encodes CASGTSGRAGNEQFF.

The chain joins TRBV19 to TRBJ2-5; 7 bases line up with TRBD2. This CDR3 is built from 17 residues. V lost 5 bases, J lost 4 bases, and 16 bases stayed unmatched. Germline CDR1 is LNHDA and CDR2 is SQIVND (reference sequence). This CDR3 is CASSSEGAGAYRETQYF. The CDR3 coding sequence is TGTGCCAGTAGTTCAGAAGGGGCGGGAGCGTATAGAGAGACCCAGTACTTC.

This clone was seen once. This rearrangement joins TRBV7-6 to TRBJ1-1; D is ambiguous. The V gene's germline CDR1 is SGHVS and CDR2 FNYEAQ. The CDR3 loop spans 11 amino acids. V was pared by 5 bases and J by 6 bases, with 7 bases between. The CDR3 DNA reads as TGTGCCAGCAGCAAGGGCTCTGAAGCTTTCTTT. Its translation is CASSKGSEAFF.

This rearrangement joins TRBV2 to TRBJ1-1; D is ambiguous. Germline V gene sequence: CDR1 SNHLY, CDR2 FYNNEI. The CDR3 is 12 amino acids. Between the trimmed V and J ends, which lost 4 bases and 1 base, there was a span of 4 bases. CDR3 coding DNA: TGTGCCAGCAGTGCGAGGAACACTGAAGCTTTCTTT. Translation gives CASSARNTEAFF.

This clone was seen once. The V gene is TRBV18, the J gene TRBJ2-3, with D perhaps matching TRBD2 (6 bases). Germline lookup yields CDR1 KGHSH and CDR2 LQKENI. The CDR3 has 13 amino acids. V was shortened by 2 bases and J by 6 bases, with 9 bases between the two germline ends. CDR3 sequence reads: CASSPGGLDTQYF. CDR3 DNA sequence: TGTGCCAGCTCACCAGGAGGGTTGGATACGCAGTATTTT.

This chain joins TRBV7-2 and TRBJ1-5; D is ambiguous. Germline loops: CDR1 SGHTA, CDR2 FQGNSA. Trimming left V 5 bases short and J 6 bases short, with 17 bases between. CDR3 length: 15 residues. In nucleotides, the CDR3 is TGTGCCAGCAGCGGGCGTGAGGACGAAGGTCAGCCCCAGCATTTT. Protein sequence: CASSGREDEGQPQHF.